The clone carrying this TCR beta chain occurred many times. This CDR3 comprises 14 residues. V was pared by 8 bases and J by 1 base, with 15 bases between. Per the germline V gene, CDR1 is MDHEN and CDR2 is SYDVKM. The sample belongs to a study of blood T cells in healthy people across ages. A J-beta primer mix and a sample-barcoded 5' primer were used in a second PCR of roughly 6 to 12 cycles. One entry per CDR3 protein, called by TCRdb with MiXCR from the 5' RACE reads. The sample comprises over a million distinct CDR3 sequences, 25% of which are singletons, and less than 0.85% rests with the top ten. These data also featured in a second study, about T cells of mothers and their children.

The TCR sequence derives from a girl aged 2-10 years in good health. The chain uses TRBV28 and TRBJ2-7; maybe TRBD2 (6 bases). The material sequenced was blood. The CDR3 loop reads CASSSPGLSYEQYF. The CDR3 nucleotides are TGTGCCAGCTCATCGCCGGGACTTTCCTACGAGCAGTACTTC.